A single sample is the source of the 6 T cell receptor beta chains below, sequenced in a study of blood T cell repertoires in COVID-19. Using immunoSEQ multiplex PCR, the repertoire was profiled, and TCRdb retains in-frame clones only, with some absent. The sample lists over 150,000 clones, 88% occurring once. The specimen was peripheral blood. The receptors come from a man aged 45 to 65 with COVID-19, enrolled during active disease.

The CDR3 loop is CASSPGGSSYEQYF. DNA of the CDR3: TGTGCCAGCTCACCAGGGGGCAGCTCCTACGAGCAGTACTTC. This sequence joins TRBV18 and TRBJ2-7; D is possibly TRBD1 (6 bases). CDR1 is KGHSH and CDR2 is LQKENI in the germline V gene. This CDR3 has 14 residues. Trimming stripped 2 bases from V and 0 bases from J, with 8 bases between.

The V call is TRBV24-1, the J call TRBJ2-5; 8 bases agree with TRBD1. Looked up from germline, CDR1 is KGHDR and CDR2 is SFDVKD. This CDR3 comprises 15 residues. The V segment lost 3 bases and the J segment 5 bases; nucleotides outside the gene matches: 7. The chain's CDR3 is CATSDPTTGGETQYF. The CDR3 nucleotides are TGTGCCACCAGTGATCCGACAACAGGGGGGGAGACCCAGTACTTC.

The V and J genes are TRBV5-4 and TRBJ1-3; D call uncertain. This CDR3 has 16 amino acids. CDR1 SGHNT and CDR2 YYREEE come from the germline V gene (reference sequence). V was cut by 1 base and J by 4 bases, with 15 bases left in between. The CDR3 loop is CASSLQGRGTGNTIYF. The CDR3 bases are TGTGCCAGCAGCTTGCAAGGGAGAGGCACCGGAAACACCATATATTTT.

In its sample, this clone was seen once. V and J are TRBV29-1 and TRBJ2-3; unclear D gene. The CDR3 has 12 residues. CDR1 SQVTM and CDR2 ANQGSEA come from the germline V gene. The V end was cut by 5 bases, the J end by 2 bases, with 8 bases between. The CDR3: CSVKIDTDTQYF. CDR3 DNA: TGCAGCGTTAAAATAGACACAGATACGCAGTATTTT.

The CDR3 DNA is TGTGCCAGCAGCCAAGCTCCTAACGGGGTAGCTAATGAAAAACTGTTTTTT. Protein sequence: CASSQAPNGVANEKLFF. The chain combines TRBV14 with TRBJ1-4; no clear D gene. The germline V gene has CDR1 SGHDN and CDR2 FVKESK. V was trimmed by 1 base and J by 3 bases, leaving 15 bases between them. CDR3 size: 17 residues.

The chain uses TRBV9 and TRBJ2-1; TRBD1 matches at 7 bases. There are 15 residues in the CDR3. The junction had 2 bases not matched to a gene; V was cut back by 2 bases and J by 0 bases. Looked up from germline, CDR1 is SGDLS and CDR2 is YYNGEE. The CDR3: CASSVGTASYNEQFF. DNA of the CDR3: TGTGCCAGCAGCGTGGGGACAGCCTCCTACAATGAGCAGTTCTTC.